This is a list of T cell receptor beta chains from one sample in a study of blood T cell repertoires in COVID-19. Repertoires were generated with immunoSEQ multiplex PCR, while TCRdb's copy carries only in-frame clones and drops some. The table records about 210,000 clones, around 91% of them present only once. Sequenced sample: peripheral blood. The receptor set was obtained from a woman aged 40 to 50 with acute or convalescent COVID-19. CDR3s include the opening cysteine and the closing phenylalanine or tryptophan. A D gene is named only where the DNA matches it firmly. Expanded clones get a size class; other rows say once, few or many, or leave the size out.

>.|TRBV11-1|TRBJ1-1|.|15
CASSRHRLEGTEAFF
TGTGCCAGCAGCCGACACAGACTTGAGGGCACTGAAGCTTTCTTT
>.|TRBV6-6|TRBJ1-2|TRBD1|16
CASSSPRTGKFYGYTF
TGTGCCAGCAGTTCCCCAAGGACAGGGAAATTCTATGGCTACACCTTC
>.|TRBV15|TRBJ1-2|.|14
CATSRDRGNYGYTF
TGTGCCACCAGCAGAGATAGGGGGAACTATGGCTACACCTTC
>.|TRBV7-3|TRBJ1-3|.|15
CASSPPGTSGNTIYF
TGTGCCAGCAGCCCCCCCGGGACATCGGGAAACACCATATATTTT
>.|TRBV2|TRBJ1-3|.|13
CATLGRAGNTIYF
TGTGCCACTCTGGGGAGGGCTGGAAACACCATATATTTT
>.|TRBV6-5|TRBJ2-1|TRBD2|14
CATEGGLGGNEQFF
TGTGCCACGGAGGGAGGACTAGGAGGGAATGAGCAGTTCTTC
>once|TRBV11-1|TRBJ1-1|TRBD1|15
CASSFPGQGGTEAFF
TGTGCCAGCAGTTTCCCGGGACAGGGTGGCACTGAAGCTTTCTTT
>.|TRBV11-2|TRBJ1-2|TRBD1|19
CASRTLKRQGAPGVYGYTF
TGTGCCAGCAGGACCCTCAAAAGACAGGGGGCGCCCGGGGTCTATGGCTACACCTTC
>.|TRBV7-2|TRBJ2-5|.|13
CASSPAPQETQYF
TGTGCCAGCAGCCCAGCGCCACAAGAGACCCAGTACTTC
>.|TRBV7-2|TRBJ1-5|.|14
CASSLWGGNQPQHF
TGTGCCAGCAGCTTATGGGGGGGAAATCAGCCCCAGCATTTT
>.|TRBV11-1|TRBJ1-1|TRBD1|15
CASSPRTGTYTEAFF
TGTGCCAGCAGCCCTAGGACAGGGACCTACACTGAAGCTTTCTTT
>.|TRBV24-1|TRBJ2-2|.|16
CATSDLLSPPRGELFF
TGTGCCACCAGTGATTTGTTGTCTCCTCCCAGAGGGGAGCTGTTTTTT
>once|TRBV6-6|TRBJ1-2|.|11
CASSEFEGYTF
TGTGCCAGCAGTGAATTTGAGGGCTACACCTTC
>.|TRBV15|TRBJ1-3|.|16
CATSRDQVLSGNTIYF
TGTGCCACCAGCAGAGACCAAGTACTCTCTGGAAACACCATATATTTT
>.|TRBV6-1|TRBJ2-1|TRBD2|15
CASSESTSGGREQFF
TGTGCCAGCAGTGAAAGCACTAGCGGGGGCCGTGAGCAGTTCTTC
>.|TRBV29-1|TRBJ1-4|TRBD1|15
CSVHLGGQGEEKLFF
TGCAGCGTACACTTGGGAGGACAGGGAGAAGAAAAACTGTTTTTT
>.|TRBV5-6|TRBJ1-1|TRBD1|16
CASSPGTGGGGTEAFF
TGTGCCAGCAGCCCAGGGACAGGGGGCGGGGGCACTGAAGCTTTCTTT
>.|TRBV9|TRBJ2-2|.|16
CASSVALPPNTGELFF
TGTGCCAGCAGCGTAGCTCTCCCCCCGAACACCGGGGAGCTGTTTTTT
>.|TRBV20-1|TRBJ2-1|.|15
CSASSQGGSYNEQFF
TGCAGTGCTAGTTCCCAGGGAGGTAGTTACAATGAGCAGTTCTTC
>few|TRBV19|TRBJ1-1|TRBD1|15
CASSYYGTANTEAFF
TGTGCCAGTAGTTACTATGGGACAGCCAACACTGAAGCTTTCTTT
>.|TRBV27|TRBJ2-1|TRBD1|15
CASSDRDRGGYEQFF
TGTGCCAGCAGTGACCGGGACAGGGGGGGATATGAGCAGTTCTTC
>.|TRBV5-1|TRBJ2-3|TRBD1|15
CASSAPDREEDTQYF
TGCGCCAGCAGCGCTCCGGACAGGGAGGAAGATACGCAGTATTTT
>.|TRBV6-5|TRBJ2-1|TRBD2|15
CASSYVAGGRNEQFF
TGTGCCAGCAGTTACGTTGCGGGGGGCAGAAATGAGCAGTTCTTC
>.|TRBV5-1|TRBJ1-2|.|14
CASSLGGSFYGYTF
TGCGCCAGCAGCTTGGGTGGCAGTTTCTATGGCTACACCTTC
>.|TRBV20-1|TRBJ2-1|.|12
CSASRQHNEQFF
TGCAGTGCTAGTAGACAGCACAATGAGCAGTTCTTC
>.|TRBV10-3|TRBJ2-6|TRBD1|18
CAISGSRGPQSGANVLTF
TGTGCCATCAGTGGGAGCAGGGGGCCCCAGTCTGGGGCCAACGTCCTGACTTTC
>.|TRBV5-1|TRBJ1-1|TRBD1|16
CASSHHWTGLGAEAFF
TGCGCCAGCAGCCATCACTGGACAGGCCTAGGAGCTGAAGCTTTCTTT
>.|TRBV5-1|TRBJ1-1|.|16
CASSLGLAGLNTEAFF
TGCGCCAGCAGCTTGGGATTGGCGGGCTTAAACACTGAAGCTTTCTTT
>.|TRBV28|TRBJ2-6|.|16
CASSRNRVSGANVLTF
TGTGCCAGCAGTCGGAACAGGGTTTCTGGGGCCAACGTCCTGACTTTC
>few|TRBV7-8|TRBJ1-1|.|16
CASSPTKRTDFTEAFF
TGTGCCAGCAGCCCCACGAAACGGACAGATTTCACTGAAGCTTTCTTT
>.|TRBV27|TRBJ2-1|TRBD2|15
CASSLLGGAYNEQFF
TGTGCCAGCAGTTTATTGGGGGGGGCCTACAATGAGCAGTTCTTC
>.|TRBV18|TRBJ1-3|TRBD1|17
CASSPSTGALSGNTIYF
TGTGCCAGCTCACCTTCGACAGGGGCCCTCTCTGGAAACACCATATATTTT
>once|TRBV11-2|TRBJ1-6|.|17
CASSLPGGGSYNSPLHF
TGTGCCAGCAGCTTACCCGGCGGCGGCTCCTATAATTCACCCCTCCACTTT
>.|TRBV6-1|TRBJ1-2|.|14
CASSERGTNYGYTF
TGTGCCAGCAGTGAAAGGGGGACTAACTATGGCTACACCTTC
>.|TRBV5-6|TRBJ2-3|TRBD1|15
CASSLGDRGPDTQYF
TGTGCCAGCAGCTTGGGGGACAGGGGGCCCGATACGCAGTATTTT
>once|TRBV12-2|TRBJ1-6|.|17
CASRPRGGARYNSPLHF
TGTGCAAGTCGCCCACGGGGGGGAGCGCGGTATAATTCACCCCTCCACTTT
>.|TRBV6-5|TRBJ1-1|.|13
CASRSAVNTEAFF
TGTGCCAGCAGATCAGCGGTGAACACTGAAGCTTTCTTT
>.|TRBV24-1|TRBJ1-2|TRBD1|15
CATRQGAGRDYGYTF
TGTGCCACCCGACAGGGGGCAGGGAGGGACTATGGCTACACCTTC
>once|TRBV11-3|TRBJ1-5|TRBD1|15
CASSLTTGGGQPQHF
TGTGCCAGCAGCCTTACCACAGGGGGTGGTCAGCCCCAGCATTTT
>once|TRBV9|TRBJ1-1|.|15
CASSVGHSGYTEAFF
TGTGCCAGCAGCGTAGGACACTCTGGGTACACTGAAGCTTTCTTT
>.|TRBV11-2|TRBJ1-6|TRBD1|18
CASSLAPGTGGFKSPLHF
TGTGCCAGCAGCTTAGCCCCCGGGACAGGGGGCTTTAAATCACCCCTCCACTTT
>.|TRBV19|TRBJ1-5|.|14
CASSIRREGKPQHF
TGTGCCAGTAGTATACGCAGGGAGGGGAAGCCCCAGCATTTT
>.|TRBV6-5|TRBJ1-1|.|13
CASSNRRRGEAFF
TGTGCCAGCAGTAACCGAAGGCGCGGTGAAGCTTTCTTT
>.|TRBV7-2|TRBJ2-2|TRBD2|16
CASSRLGLANTGELFF
TGTGCCAGCAGCCGCCTGGGACTAGCAAACACCGGGGAGCTGTTTTTT
>.|TRBV24-1|TRBJ1-6|TRBD1|17
CATSDLQDRVGNSPLHF
TGTGCCACCAGTGATTTGCAGGACAGGGTGGGAAATTCACCCCTCCACTTT
>once|TRBV7-3|TRBJ1-5|.|16
CASSLPQSDSNQPQHF
TGTGCCAGCAGCTTGCCACAAAGCGATAGCAATCAGCCCCAGCATTTT
>once|TRBV3-1/TRBV3-2|TRBJ2-5|TRBD1|16
CASSQIPGQGRETQYF
TGTGCCAGCAGCCAAATCCCGGGACAGGGCAGGGAGACCCAGTACTTC
>.|TRBV18|TRBJ1-2|TRBD1|16
CASSPSYGTGGNGYTF
TGTGCCAGCTCACCCAGCTATGGGACAGGGGGCAATGGCTACACCTTC
>.|TRBV12-5|TRBJ1-2|.|15
CASGLVPPGAYGYTF
TGTGCTAGTGGTTTGGTACCTCCGGGAGCCTATGGCTACACCTTC
>few|TRBV12-3/TRBV12-4|TRBJ2-2|.|12
CASSLQGGELFF
TGTGCCAGCAGCCTTCAGGGCGGGGAGCTGTTTTTT
>.|TRBV9|TRBJ2-3|.|15
CASSVDRTSTDTQYF
TGTGCCAGCAGCGTAGATAGGACTAGCACAGATACGCAGTATTTT
>.|TRBV5-1|TRBJ1-6|.|14
CASSFGEENSPLHF
TGCGCCAGCAGCTTTGGGGAGGAAAATTCACCCCTCCACTTT
>.|TRBV11-3|TRBJ2-3|TRBD2|16
CASSPGLAGRGDTQYF
TGTGCCAGCAGCCCGGGACTAGCGGGGCGCGGCGATACGCAGTATTTT
>.|TRBV9|TRBJ1-2|TRBD1|13
CASSGTGSSGYTF
TGTGCCAGCAGCGGGACAGGGTCTTCTGGCTACACCTTC
>.|TRBV19|TRBJ2-2|.|16
CASSHYIGGNTGELFF
TGTGCCAGTAGTCACTATATAGGGGGGAACACCGGGGAGCTGTTTTTT
>.|TRBV7-8|TRBJ1-4|.|12
CASSPLGEKLFF
TGTGCCAGCAGCCCCCTCGGTGAAAAACTGTTTTTT
>.|TRBV3-1/TRBV3-2|TRBJ1-5|.|15
CASSQFGNRHQPQHF
TGTGCCAGCAGCCAATTCGGGAACAGACATCAGCCCCAGCATTTT
>.|TRBV5-4|TRBJ2-6|.|18
CASSFPRLLDSGANVLTF
TGTGCCAGCAGCTTTCCGCGTTTACTTGACTCTGGGGCCAACGTCCTGACTTTC
>once|TRBV19|TRBJ1-2|.|15
CASSIGLQLHYGYTF
TGTGCCAGTAGTATAGGGTTGCAACTCCACTATGGCTACACCTTC